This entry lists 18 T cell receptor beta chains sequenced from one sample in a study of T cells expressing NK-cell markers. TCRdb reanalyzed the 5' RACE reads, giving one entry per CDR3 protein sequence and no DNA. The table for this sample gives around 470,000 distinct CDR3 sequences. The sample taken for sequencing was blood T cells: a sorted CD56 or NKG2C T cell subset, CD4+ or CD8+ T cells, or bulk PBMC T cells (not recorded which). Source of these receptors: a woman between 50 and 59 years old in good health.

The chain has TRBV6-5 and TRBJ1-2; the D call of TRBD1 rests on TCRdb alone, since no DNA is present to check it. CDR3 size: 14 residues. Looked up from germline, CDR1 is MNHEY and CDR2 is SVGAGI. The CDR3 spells CATLPGGHNYGYTF.

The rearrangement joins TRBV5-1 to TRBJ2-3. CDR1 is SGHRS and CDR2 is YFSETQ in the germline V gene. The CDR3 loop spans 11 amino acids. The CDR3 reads CASRSTDTQYF.

The CDR3 region is CASSLKEKTQYF. The V call is TRBV2, the J call TRBJ2-5. The CDR3 consists of 12 residues. The germline V gene has CDR1 SNHLY and CDR2 FYNNEI. Full variable domain (missing parts from reference TRBV2 and TRBJ2-5): EPEVTQTPSHQVTQMGQEVILRCVPISNHLYFYWYRQILGQKVEFLVSFYNNEISEKSEIFDDQFSVERPDGSNFTLKIRSTKLEDSAMYFCASSLKEKTQYFGPGTRLLVL.

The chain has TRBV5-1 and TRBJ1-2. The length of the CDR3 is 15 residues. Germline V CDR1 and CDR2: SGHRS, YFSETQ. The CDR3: CASSPLLAGNYGYTF. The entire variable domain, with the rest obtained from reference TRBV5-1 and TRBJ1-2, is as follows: KAGVTQTPRYLIKTRGQQVTLSCSPISGHRSVSWYQQTPGQGLQFLFEYFSETQRNKGNFPGRFSGRQFSNSRSEMNVSTLELGDSALYLCASSPLLAGNYGYTFGSGTRLTVV.

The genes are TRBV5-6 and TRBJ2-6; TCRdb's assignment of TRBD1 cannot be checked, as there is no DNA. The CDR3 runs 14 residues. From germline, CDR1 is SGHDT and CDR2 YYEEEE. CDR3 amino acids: CAMTRRPGANVLTF.

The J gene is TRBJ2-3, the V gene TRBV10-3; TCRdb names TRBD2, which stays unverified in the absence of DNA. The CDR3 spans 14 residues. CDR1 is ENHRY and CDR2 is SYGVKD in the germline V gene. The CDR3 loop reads CAIMTGLGADTQYF.

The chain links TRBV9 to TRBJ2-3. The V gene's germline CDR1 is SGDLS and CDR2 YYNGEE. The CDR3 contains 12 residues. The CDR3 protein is CASQSGTDTQYF.

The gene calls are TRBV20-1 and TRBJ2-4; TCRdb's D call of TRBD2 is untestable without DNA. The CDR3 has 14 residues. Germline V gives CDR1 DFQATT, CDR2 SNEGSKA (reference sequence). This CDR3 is CSAARAGAKNIQYF.

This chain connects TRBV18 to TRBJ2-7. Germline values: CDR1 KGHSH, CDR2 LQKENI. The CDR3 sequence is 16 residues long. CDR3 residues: CASSLKQQTITYEQYF.

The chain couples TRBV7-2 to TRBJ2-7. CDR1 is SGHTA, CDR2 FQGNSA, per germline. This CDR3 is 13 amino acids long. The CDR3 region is CASSLGTTYEQYF.

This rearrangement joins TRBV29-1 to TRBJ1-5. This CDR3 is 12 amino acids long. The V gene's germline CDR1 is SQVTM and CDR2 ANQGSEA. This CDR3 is CSVEGSNQPQHF.

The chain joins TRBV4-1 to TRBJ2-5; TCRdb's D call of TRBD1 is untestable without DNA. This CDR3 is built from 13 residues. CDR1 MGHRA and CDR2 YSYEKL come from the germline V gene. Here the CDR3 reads CASSRQAVQTQYF.

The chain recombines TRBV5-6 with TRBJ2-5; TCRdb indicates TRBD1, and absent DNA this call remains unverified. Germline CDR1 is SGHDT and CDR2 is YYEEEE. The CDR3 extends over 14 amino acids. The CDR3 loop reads CASSDVDSQETQYF.

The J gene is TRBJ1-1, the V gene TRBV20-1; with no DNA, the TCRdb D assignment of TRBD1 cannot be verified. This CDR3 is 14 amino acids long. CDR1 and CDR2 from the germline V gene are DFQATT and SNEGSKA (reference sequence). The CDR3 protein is CSATDRAGNTEAFF.

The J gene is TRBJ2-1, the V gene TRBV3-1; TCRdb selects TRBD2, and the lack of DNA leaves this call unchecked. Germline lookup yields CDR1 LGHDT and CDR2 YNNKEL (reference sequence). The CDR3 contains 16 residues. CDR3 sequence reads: CASSLVSGRTLMEQFF.

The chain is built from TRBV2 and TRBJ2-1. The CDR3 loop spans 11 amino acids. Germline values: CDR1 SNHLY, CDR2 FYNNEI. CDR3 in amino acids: CASSEGNEQFF.

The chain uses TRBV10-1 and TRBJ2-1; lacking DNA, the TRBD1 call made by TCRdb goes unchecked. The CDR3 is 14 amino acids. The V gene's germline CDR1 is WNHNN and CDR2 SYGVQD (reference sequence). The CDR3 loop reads CASSFQAPLSEQFF.

CDR3 region: CSARFSSHILATEAFF. The chain is built from TRBV20-1 and TRBJ1-1. Per germline, CDR1 DFQATT and CDR2 SNEGSKA (reference sequence). The CDR3 loop spans 16 amino acids.